This record looks at one T cell receptor beta chain sequence and its context. The antigen is not known. Time point indicated: late sampling 161 to 241 days after vaccination in a few convalescent patients. Noted treatment: approximately 9-day PBMC culture with coronavirus spike peptide pools or control peptides (ViraFEST assay). Germline loops: CDR1 KGHSH, CDR2 LQKENI. CDR3 size: 16 residues. V was clipped by 4 bases and J by 3 bases; unmatched bases: 8. The data are from a study of vaccination and CD4 T cells after COVID-19. Study at large: Both day-14 and day-161-to-241 post-vaccine samples exist for a few convalescent patients.

The Oncomine TCR Beta short-read assay generated sequence data from the DNA of cultured CD4+ T cells. A single record per CDR3 protein comes from TCRdb applying MiXCR to the PCR reads. The sample has some 21,000 distinct CDR3 sequences, 46% seen once. The specimen was CD4+ T cells from blood, cultured in vitro, collected about 7 months after SARS-CoV-2 vaccination. This sequence joins TRBV18 and TRBJ2-5, with 10 bases lining up with TRBD2. This TCR came from a human donor who had recovered from COVID-19. The CDR3 sequence: CASSRRWLAGEETQYF. The CDR3 nucleotides read TGTGCCAGCTCACGAAGGTGGCTAGCGGGGGAAGAGACCCAGTACTTC.